Below, 13 T cell receptor beta chains from the same sample are listed, as sequenced in a study of cytomegalovirus exposure and HLA in healthy donors. 13 Jbeta primers and 60 Vbeta primers were used for the PCR. The method was immunoSEQ multiplex PCR; TCRdb's version includes in-frame clones alone and lacks a portion of them. The top ten clones hold around 2% of a sample with roughly 89,000 clones, around 84% of them seen once. What was sequenced was PBMCs. The source of these receptors is a man aged 18-30 years in good health and CMV-seronegative.

This rearrangement joins TRBV19 to TRBJ1-2; TRBD1 aligns across 8 bases. This CDR3 spans 14 amino acids. The germline gives CDR1 LNHDA, CDR2 SQIVND (reference sequence). J was trimmed by 5 bases and V by 9 bases; bases with no gene match: 11. In DNA form, the CDR3 reads TGTGCCAGCCTCCCGGGACAGGCGGTATATGGCTACACCTTC. Translating gives CASLPGQAVYGYTF.

The chain couples TRBV14 to TRBJ2-2; D perhaps matches TRBD1 (6 bases). Trimming took off 1 base at V and 1 base at J, with 13 bases between the two ends. This CDR3 comprises 17 residues. Germline V gene lookup returns CDR1 SGHDN and CDR2 FVKESK. The CDR3 is CASSQGTGFRNTGELFF. Here the CDR3 DNA reads TGTGCCAGCAGCCAAGGAACAGGGTTTAGGAACACCGGGGAGCTGTTTTTT. Using reference TRBV14 and TRBJ2-2 for the parts outside the CDR3, the full variable domain is EAGVTQFPSHSVIEKGQTVTLRCDPISGHDNLYWYRRVMGKEIKFLLHFVKESKQDESGMPNNRFLAERTGGTYSTLKVQPAELEDSGVYFCASSQGTGFRNTGELFFGEGSRLTVL.

V usage is TRBV18 and J usage is TRBJ2-7, with 9 bases matching TRBD1. CDR3 length equals 16 residues. V was clipped by 2 bases and J by 5 bases; unmatched bases: 10. The germline gives CDR1 KGHSH, CDR2 LQKENI. The DNA for the CDR3 is TGTGCCAGCTCACCAGCCTCACAGGGGGCGGCTAACGAGCAGTACTTC. Translated, it gives CASSPASQGAANEQYF.

The chain has TRBV20-1 and TRBJ2-7; maybe TRBD2 (5 bases). Trimming took off 5 bases at V and 10 bases at J, with 12 bases between the two ends. Germline assignment: CDR1 DFQATT and CDR2 SNEGSKA (reference sequence). The CDR3 is 10 amino acids. CDR3 sequence reads: CSAGELVQYF. In nucleotides, the CDR3 is TGCAGTGCTGGGGAGCTAGTTCAGTACTTC.

This chain joins TRBV5-1 and TRBJ1-2, with 7 bases lining up with TRBD1. The V gene end was trimmed by 0 bases and the J gene end by 7 bases; junction bases not matched to a gene: 3. The CDR3 runs 13 residues. Germline V gene lookup returns CDR1 SGHRS and CDR2 YFSETQ. This CDR3 is CASSLGPGGGYTF. The CDR3 DNA reads TGCGCCAGCAGCTTGGGTCCAGGGGGTGGCTACACCTTC.

The chain joins TRBV7-3 to TRBJ1-1; unclear D gene. Trimming pared 2 bases from V and 0 bases from J, leaving 7 bases between. The CDR3 has 14 amino acids. Germline-derived CDR1 and CDR2 are SGHTA and FQGTGA. CDR3 coding DNA: TGTGCCAGCAGCTTATCCGGGGTGAACACTGAAGCTTTCTTT. It yields the protein CASSLSGVNTEAFF.

This clone was observed a single time. The chain couples TRBV19 to TRBJ2-1; weak D call: TRBD2 (5 bases). Trimming pared 2 bases from V and 5 bases from J, leaving 10 bases between. CDR3 length: 14 amino acids. Germline V gene data show CDR1 as LNHDA and CDR2 as SQIVND (reference sequence). This CDR3 reads CASSIFGENNEQFF. CDR3 bases: TGTGCCAGTAGTATATTCGGGGAGAACAATGAGCAGTTCTTC.

The rearrangement links TRBV18 to TRBJ1-4; weak D call: TRBD1 (5 bases). The length of the CDR3 is 15 residues. The germline CDR1 and CDR2 sequences are KGHSH and LQKENI. V lost 5 bases and J lost 5, with 15 bases in between. CDR3 in amino acids: CASSAQVTGNEKLFF. The CDR3 region has the DNA TGTGCCAGCTCAGCACAGGTAACCGGGAATGAAAAACTGTTTTTT.

For this clone: Other nucleotide sequences in the sample specify the same CDR3. This chain joins TRBV5-4 and TRBJ1-2; unclear D gene. The germline gives CDR1 SGHNT, CDR2 YYREEE (reference sequence). The CDR3 has 13 residues. The ends were cut back, 1 base at V and 3 bases at J, with 7 bases in the middle. The CDR3 nucleotides are TGTGCCAGCAGCTTGCCAGGTGACTATGGCTACACCTTC. It encodes CASSLPGDYGYTF.

The chain uses TRBV11-2 and TRBJ1-2, with D possibly being TRBD1 (6 bases). V was clipped by 3 bases and J by 0 bases, with 11 bases between them. The CDR3 length is 15 residues. Per germline, CDR1 SGHAT and CDR2 FQNNGV. The CDR3 coding sequence is TGTGCCAGCAGCTTTGGTCAGGGGACTAACTATGGCTACACCTTC. It translates to CASSFGQGTNYGYTF.

This clone has a handful of counts. The rearrangement links TRBV4-2 to TRBJ2-1, with TRBD2 matching 9 bases. CDR3 length: 15 amino acids. V trimming: 6 bases; J trimming: 4 bases; junction bases outside the gene matches: 7. Germline assignment: CDR1 LGHNA and CDR2 YNFKEQ. CDR3 in amino acids: CASSASSGAYNEQFF. The CDR3 DNA reads TGTGCCAGCAGTGCTTCTAGCGGGGCTTACAATGAGCAGTTCTTC.

The V gene is TRBV5-1, the J gene TRBJ2-1, with TRBD2 identical over 12 bases. The germline gives CDR1 SGHRS, CDR2 YFSETQ. This CDR3 region has 16 residues. V lost 2 bases to trimming and J lost 5 bases; unmatched junction nucleotides: 5. As DNA, the CDR3 is TGCGCCAGCAGCTTACAGACTAGCGGGGGACACAATGAGCAGTTCTTC. Its translation is CASSLQTSGGHNEQFF.

This clone was found once. The chain's CDR3 is CASNRYSGNTIYF. The CDR3 region has the DNA TGTGCCAGTAACAGGTACTCTGGAAACACCATATATTTT. This chain uses TRBV19 with TRBJ1-3; tentative D call: TRBD1 (5 bases). The germline V and J ends were trimmed by 7 bases and 0 bases, with 7 bases remaining between them. The CDR3 spans 13 residues. Germline lookup yields CDR1 LNHDA and CDR2 SQIVND (reference sequence).